A single sample gave rise to the 22 T cell receptor beta chains below, sequenced in a study of T cell changes during pregnancy in multiple sclerosis. The table came from immunoSEQ multiplex PCR; TCRdb's copy has only in-frame clones and leaves some out. In the table there are under 40,000 clones, 90% of which are singletons. This specimen consisted of CD8+ T cells from peripheral blood mononuclear cells, obtained before pregnancy. These receptor sequences come from a female donor with multiple sclerosis, enrolled in a pregnancy study.

This rearrangement joins TRBV5-1 to TRBJ1-1; D may be TRBD1 (6 bases). CDR1 and CDR2 from the germline V gene are SGHRS and YFSETQ. The CDR3 loop spans 15 amino acids. The germline V and J ends were trimmed by 1 base and 5 bases, with 15 bases remaining between them. The CDR3 loop reads CASSLSTGTGTEAFF. In nucleotides, the CDR3 is TGCGCCAGCAGCTTGAGTACAGGGACGGGAACTGAAGCTTTCTTT.

The chain links TRBV6-5 to TRBJ2-1; perhaps TRBD2 as D (6 bases). Germline assignment: CDR1 MNHEY and CDR2 SVGAGI. The CDR3 consists of 15 residues. Trimming shortened V by 7 bases and J by 8 bases, and 21 bases separated the two germline ends. CDR3 sequence: CASTSSPSVWDEQFF. The CDR3 nucleotides read TGTGCCAGCACCTCTTCGCCTAGCGTGTGGGATGAGCAGTTCTTC.

This clone showed up just a few times. The chain is built from TRBV27 and TRBJ2-7, with a tentative D call TRBD1 (6 bases). V was cut by 3 bases and J by 3 bases, with 18 bases left in between. Germline V gene data show CDR1 as MNHEY and CDR2 as SMNVEV (reference sequence). This CDR3 region has 16 residues. The CDR3, as DNA: TGTGCCAGCAGTTTCTCAGGACCGGGACAAATCTACGAGCAGTACTTC. Protein product: CASSFSGPGQIYEQYF.

This clone was seen once. This chain connects TRBV15 to TRBJ1-1; D remains unclear. The CDR3 spans 14 residues. V gave up 0 bases and J gave up 12 bases, with 17 bases separating them. The germline gives CDR1 LNHNV, CDR2 YYDKDF (reference sequence). The CDR3, as DNA: TGTGCCACCAGCAGAGATTTAGGGAGTTTTGAGACTTTCTTT. Translation: CATSRDLGSFETFF.

The chain links TRBV9 to TRBJ1-1; 7 bases fit TRBD1. Trimming cost V 3 bases and J 6 bases; bases outside gene matches: 2. This CDR3 region has 12 residues. The germline gives CDR1 SGDLS, CDR2 YYNGEE. The CDR3 protein is CASSGDRAEAFF. The CDR3 region has the DNA TGTGCCAGCAGCGGAGACAGGGCTGAAGCTTTCTTT.

The rearrangement links TRBV29-1 to TRBJ2-5, with D tentatively TRBD1 (5 bases). V lost 7 bases to trimming and J lost 4 bases, with 19 bases between them. Germline assignment: CDR1 SQVTM and CDR2 ANQGSEA. CDR3 length equals 14 residues. CDR3 in DNA: TGCAGCGCTGCCCGGTCAAACCAGGGAGAGACCCAGTACTTC. This sequence encodes CSAARSNQGETQYF.

This clone was seen just once. The J gene is TRBJ2-7, the V gene TRBV4-1; TRBD1 is a possible D gene (5 bases). Germline-derived CDR1 and CDR2 are MGHRA and YSYEKL. V was cut by 0 bases and J by 0 bases, with 15 bases left in between. The CDR3 sequence is 17 residues long. In nucleotides, the CDR3 is TGCGCCAGCAGCCAAGAGGCCGGCAGGGTGATCTCCTACGAGCAGTACTTC. Residues: CASSQEAGRVISYEQYF.

The chain uses TRBV2 and TRBJ2-7; D perhaps matches TRBD1 (5 bases). V lost 5 bases and J 3 bases, leaving 20 bases between the germline ends. Per the germline V gene, CDR1 is SNHLY and CDR2 is FYNNEI. CDR3 length: 16 residues. CDR3 loop: CASSLTTGHRNYEQYF. In DNA form, the CDR3 reads TGTGCCAGCAGTCTGACGACCGGACATCGGAACTACGAGCAGTACTTC.

This clone has just a few counts. The rearrangement joins TRBV6-4 to TRBJ2-1; TRBD2 aligns across 8 bases. The CDR3 is 15 residues long. CDR1 and CDR2 from the germline V gene are MRHNA and SNTAGT. Germline trimming cut 0 bases from V and 6 bases from J; bases unmatched to any gene: 4. This chain's CDR3 is CASSDSAGAGNEQFF. The CDR3 nucleotides read TGTGCCAGCAGTGACTCAGCGGGAGCGGGCAATGAGCAGTTCTTC.

The genes are TRBV6-1 and TRBJ1-5, with 12 bases fitting TRBD1. This CDR3 region has 17 residues. The germline V gene has CDR1 MNHNS and CDR2 SASEGT. J was trimmed by 4 bases and V by 4 bases; bases with no gene match: 8. The DNA of the CDR3 is TGTGCCAGCAGTGGGGACAGGGGGCCAGGTGTGAATCAGCCCCAGCATTTT. Translation: CASSGDRGPGVNQPQHF.

This clone has only one observation. This chain joins TRBV2 and TRBJ2-7, with 7 positions matching TRBD2. With 4 bases clipped from V and 2 bases from J, the junction kept 2 bases outside the gene matches. The CDR3 consists of 13 residues. CDR1 and CDR2 (germline): SNHLY, FYNNEI. CDR3 loop: CASSVAGAYEQYF. The CDR3 DNA sequence: TGTGCCAGCAGTGTGGCGGGAGCCTACGAGCAGTACTTC.

The gene calls are TRBV12-5 and TRBJ2-2, with 11 bases that match TRBD2. This CDR3 has 21 amino acids. Germline assignment: CDR1 LGHNT and CDR2 FRNRAP. After removal of 0 bases from V and 7 bases from J, the junction contained 19 bases not matched to a gene. This chain's CDR3 is CASGLVLSTFGTSGASGELFF. The CDR3 DNA reads as TGTGCTAGTGGTTTGGTATTATCTACATTTGGGACTAGCGGAGCAAGCGGGGAGCTGTTTTTT.

V gene TRBV20-1 combines with J gene TRBJ2-3; 12 nucleotides align to TRBD2. With V trimmed by 6 bases and J by 15 bases, 7 bases remained unmatched. This CDR3 is 11 amino acids long. CDR1 DFQATT and CDR2 SNEGSKA come from the germline V gene (reference sequence). CDR3 DNA: TGCAGTGCCATTAGACTAGCGGGGGACTATTTT. This codes for CSAIRLAGDYF.

A remark on this clone: The junction departs from germline at one end; a sequencing error may be responsible. The rearrangement uses TRBV27 and TRBJ1-2, with 9 bases lining up with TRBD1. This CDR3 comprises 15 residues. Germline assignment: CDR1 MNHEY and CDR2 SMNVEV (reference sequence). The CDR3 here is CASSLSGQGNYGYTF. In DNA form, the CDR3 reads TGTGCCAGCAGTCTATCAGGACAGGGGAACTATGGCTACACCTTC.

The CDR3 DNA follows: TGCAGCGTTGAAGATGAAAAGGGGGCAAGCTCCTACGAGCAGTACTTC. Translated: CSVEDEKGASSYEQYF. This sequence joins TRBV29-1 and TRBJ2-7; the match to TRBD1 covers 7 bases. The CDR3 contains 16 residues. V gave up 0 bases and J gave up 0 bases; unmatched junction bases: 8. Germline CDR1 reads SQVTM; CDR2 reads ANQGSEA.

CDR3 residues: CASSLRTTGDPYYGYTF. The CDR3 DNA reads as TGTGCCAGCAGCTTAAGGACGACAGGGGACCCCTACTATGGCTACACCTTC. V gene TRBV7-9 combines with J gene TRBJ1-2, with 8 bases fitting TRBD1. The CDR3 loop spans 17 amino acids. V lost 2 bases, J lost 3 bases, and 11 bases stayed unmatched. Germline loops: CDR1 SEHNR, CDR2 FQNEAQ (reference sequence).

This sequence joins TRBV6-1 and TRBJ1-2; 7 bases fit TRBD1. The CDR3 is made up of 15 amino acids. The germline gives CDR1 MNHNS, CDR2 SASEGT. V shed 5 bases, J shed 4 bases, and the junction held 10 bases outside the gene matches. CDR3 sequence (DNA): TGTGCCAGCAGTCCCTTGGACAGGTCACTCTATGGCTACACCTTC. Protein product: CASSPLDRSLYGYTF.

This clone was detected only once. The genes are TRBV6-5 and TRBJ2-1, with 8 bases matching TRBD1. The junction had 7 bases not matched to a gene; V was cut back by 1 base and J by 8 bases. This CDR3 region has 15 residues. Germline loops: CDR1 MNHEY, CDR2 SVGAGI. This CDR3 is CASSYLTGVAHEQFF. The CDR3, as DNA: TGTGCCAGCAGTTACTTGACAGGGGTAGCTCATGAGCAGTTCTTC.

This clone was found many times. This chain links TRBV4-3 with TRBJ2-3, with 13 bases lining up with TRBD2. Germline V CDR1 and CDR2: LGHNA, YSLEER. V lost 3 bases to trimming and J lost 6 bases; unmatched junction nucleotides: 6. The CDR3 length is 16 residues. CDR3: CASSQELAGGPDTQYF. As DNA, the CDR3 is TGCGCCAGCAGCCAGGAACTAGCGGGGGGGCCGGATACGCAGTATTTT.

This clone occurred once. V and J are TRBV7-9 and TRBJ2-3; D gene unclear. The CDR3 has 14 residues. The germline V gene has CDR1 SEHNR and CDR2 FQNEAQ (reference sequence). V gave up 1 base and J gave up 4 bases, with 9 bases separating them. CDR3 protein: CASSLELNADTQYF. The CDR3 DNA reads TGTGCCAGCAGCTTAGAACTAAATGCAGATACGCAGTATTTT.

This rearrangement joins TRBV27 to TRBJ1-1; TRBD1 aligns across 9 bases. V lost 7 bases and J lost 5; bases outside the gene matches: 8. The CDR3 is 14 amino acids. Germline CDR1 MNHEY, CDR2 SMNVEV (reference sequence). The CDR3 reads CASTPDRGGTEAFF. The DNA for the CDR3 is TGTGCCAGCACTCCGGACAGGGGCGGTACTGAAGCTTTCTTT.

The CDR3 DNA reads as TGTGCCAGCGGTATTAGCGGGAGTTCGGGAGATACGCAGTATTTT. Translation: CASGISGSSGDTQYF. The chain is built from TRBV6-5 and TRBJ2-3; TRBD2 agrees at 9 bases. The V gene's germline CDR1 is MNHEY and CDR2 SVGAGI. The CDR3 is 15 residues long. The junction had 11 bases not matched to a gene; V was cut back by 8 bases and J by 5 bases.